The 3 T cell receptor beta chains below all came from one sample that was sequenced in a study of T-cell memory formation after mild COVID-19. TCRdb re-called the 5' RACE reads with MiXCR, one entry per CDR3 protein. Of around 400,000 distinct CDR3 sequences in the sample, 20% to 25% were seen once. Source material: PBMCs or a T cell subset sorted from them (not recorded which). Receptors originate from an adult woman who had mild COVID-19 (a few samples of this study predate the infection). Cell type and time point are not known.

This clonotype was recorded a few times. V usage is TRBV20-1 and J usage is TRBJ2-7; 8 nucleotides agree with TRBD1. V gave up 3 bases and J gave up 3 bases; unmatched junction bases: 7. Germline-derived CDR1 and CDR2 are DFQATT and SNEGSKA (reference sequence). The CDR3 is 14 amino acids. The CDR3 DNA is TGCAGTGCTAGCCCGGGGACAGGAGTCTACGAGCAGTACTTC. Protein: CSASPGTGVYEQYF.

In its sample, this clonotype was seen a few times. The V and J genes are TRBV4-3 and TRBJ2-1, with TRBD1 matching over 7 bases. V lost 4 bases to trimming and J lost 4 bases; unmatched junction nucleotides: 7. Germline V gene data show CDR1 as LGHNA and CDR2 as YSLEER. The CDR3 length is 15 residues. The CDR3 region has the DNA TGCGCCAGCAGCCGGGAAGGGACAGCTTACAATGAGCAGTTCTTC. Encoded protein: CASSREGTAYNEQFF.

This clonotype has just a few counts. V and J are TRBV18 and TRBJ1-2; 7 nucleotides agree with TRBD1. The CDR3 has 12 amino acids. The germline V gene has CDR1 KGHSH and CDR2 LQKENI. Trimming cost V 4 bases and J 6 bases; bases outside gene matches: 2. The CDR3 nucleotides read TGTGCCAGCTCACGACAGGGTGATGGCTACACCTTC. As protein: CASSRQGDGYTF.